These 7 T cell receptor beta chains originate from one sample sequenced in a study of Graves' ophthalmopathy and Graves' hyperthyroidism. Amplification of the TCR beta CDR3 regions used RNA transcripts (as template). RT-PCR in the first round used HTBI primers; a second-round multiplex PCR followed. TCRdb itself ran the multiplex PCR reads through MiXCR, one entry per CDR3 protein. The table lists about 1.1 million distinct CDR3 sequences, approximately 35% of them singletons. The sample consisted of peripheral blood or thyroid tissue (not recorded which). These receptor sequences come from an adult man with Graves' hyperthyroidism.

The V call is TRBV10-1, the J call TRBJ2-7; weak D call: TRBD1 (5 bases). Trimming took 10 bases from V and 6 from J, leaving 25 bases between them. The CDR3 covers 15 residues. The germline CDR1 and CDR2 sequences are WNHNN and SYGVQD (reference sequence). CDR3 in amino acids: CATRAPTEPNVEQYF. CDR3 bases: TGCGCCACCCGGGCACCGACAGAGCCAAACGTCGAGCAGTACTTC.

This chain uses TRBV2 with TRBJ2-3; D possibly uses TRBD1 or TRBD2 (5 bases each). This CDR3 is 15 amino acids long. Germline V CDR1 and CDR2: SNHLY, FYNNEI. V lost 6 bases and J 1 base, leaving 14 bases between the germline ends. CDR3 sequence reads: CASSETRGRTDTQYF. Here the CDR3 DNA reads TGTGCCAGCAGCGAAACTCGGGGCCGCACAGATACGCAGTATTTT.

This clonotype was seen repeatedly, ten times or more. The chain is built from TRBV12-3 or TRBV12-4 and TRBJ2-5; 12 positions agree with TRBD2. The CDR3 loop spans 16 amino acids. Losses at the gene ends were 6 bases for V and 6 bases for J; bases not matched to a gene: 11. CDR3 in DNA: TGTGCCAGCAGCCTATCGACTAGCGGGGGTATGAAGACCCAGTACTTC. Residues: CASSLSTSGGMKTQYF.

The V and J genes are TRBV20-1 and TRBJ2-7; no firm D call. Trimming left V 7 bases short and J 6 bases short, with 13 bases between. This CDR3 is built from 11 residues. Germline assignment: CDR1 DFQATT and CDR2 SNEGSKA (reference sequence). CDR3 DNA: TGCAGTGTGGGGTCTTGGGGCGAGCAGTACTTC. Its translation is CSVGSWGEQYF.

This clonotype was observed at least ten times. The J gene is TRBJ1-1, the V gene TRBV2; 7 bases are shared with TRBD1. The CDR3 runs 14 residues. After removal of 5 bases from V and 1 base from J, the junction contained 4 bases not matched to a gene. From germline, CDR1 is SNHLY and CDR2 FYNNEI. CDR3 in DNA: TGTGCCAGCAGTAGGGGACAGCCGAACACTGAAGCTTTCTTT. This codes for CASSRGQPNTEAFF.

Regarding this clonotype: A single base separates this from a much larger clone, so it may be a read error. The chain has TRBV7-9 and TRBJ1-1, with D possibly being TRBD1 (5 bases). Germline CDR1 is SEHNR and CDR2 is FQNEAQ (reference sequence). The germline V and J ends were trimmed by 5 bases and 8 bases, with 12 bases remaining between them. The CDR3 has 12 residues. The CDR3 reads CASSTGRVEAFF. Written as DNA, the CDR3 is TGTGCCAGCAGCACGGGACGGGTCGAAGCTTTCTTT. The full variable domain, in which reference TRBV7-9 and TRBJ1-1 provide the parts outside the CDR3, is DTGVSQNPRHKITKRGQNVTFRCDPISEHNRLYWYRQTLGQGPEFLTYFQNEAQLEKSRLLSDRFSAERPKGSFSTLEIQRTEQGDSAMYLCASSTGRVEAFFGQGTRLTVV.

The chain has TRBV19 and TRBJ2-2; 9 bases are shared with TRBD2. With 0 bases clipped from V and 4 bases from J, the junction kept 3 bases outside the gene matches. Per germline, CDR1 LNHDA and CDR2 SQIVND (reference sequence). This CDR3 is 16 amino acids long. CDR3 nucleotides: TGTGCCAGTAGTATAGATCTAGCGGGGAGCACCGGGGAGCTGTTTTTT. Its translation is CASSIDLAGSTGELFF.